This T cell receptor (beta chain) came from a study of T-cell memory formation after mild COVID-19. Study details: TCR clustering was largely donor specific.

Sample barcodes and UMIs were carried by the TCR alpha and TCR beta cDNA libraries that 5'RACE generated with constant-segment primers. From the 5' RACE reads, TCRdb called clonotypes with MiXCR, one entry per CDR3 protein. The sample consists of approximately 260,000 distinct CDR3 sequences, over 15% of them appearing once. Details on this clonotype: As yet, its antigen is unknown.

General study findings and limits: From day 15 to 85, contracting clones were balanced between CD4 and CD8, whereas later expanders leaned toward CD4+.

The CDR3 has 15 residues. The V gene's germline CDR1 is KGHSH and CDR2 LQKENI. V was clipped by 4 bases and J by 1 base; unmatched bases: 5. The receptor's source is a man between 18 and 29 years old who had mild COVID-19 (a few samples of this study predate the infection). Cell type and time point are not known. The specimen was PBMCs or a T cell subset sorted from them (not recorded which). The chain links TRBV18 to TRBJ2-5; TRBD2 matches at 8 bases. This CDR3 reads CASSLLAGSQETQYF. The CDR3 DNA reads as TGTGCCAGCTCACTTTTAGCGGGGAGCCAAGAGACCCAGTACTTC.